The TCR beta chain described here comes from a study of cytomegalovirus exposure and HLA in healthy donors. General study results and limits: Associated with cytomegalovirus, according to the listing, were approximately 160 TCR beta chains. About 87% or about 30% of the time was how often most TCR beta V segments were productive, according to an earlier analysis. In a later analysis, TCR beta V- and J-gene trimming was associated with a missense DCLRE1C variant.

This CDR3 contains 15 residues. Germline V lookup: CDR1 GTSNPN, CDR2 SVGIG (reference sequence). In the case of this clone: Its antigen is currently unknown.

It was with 60 Vbeta and 13 Jbeta primers that the PCR ran. Sequencing was performed with immunoSEQ multiplex PCR; in TCRdb, only in-frame clones are kept and a portion is missing. This sample has about 180,000 clones, with around three quarters found just once. The chain couples TRBV30 to TRBJ2-5, with 7 positions matching TRBD1. The DNA end favors TRBJ2-7, so the J call may be wrong. This sequence originates from a woman in her twenties or thirties in good health and CMV-seropositive. Specimen: PBMCs. As DNA, the CDR3 is TGTGCCTGGCGCCCTTTACAGGGGAGTCGCTACGAGCAGTACTTC. Translation: CAWRPLQGSRYEQYF.